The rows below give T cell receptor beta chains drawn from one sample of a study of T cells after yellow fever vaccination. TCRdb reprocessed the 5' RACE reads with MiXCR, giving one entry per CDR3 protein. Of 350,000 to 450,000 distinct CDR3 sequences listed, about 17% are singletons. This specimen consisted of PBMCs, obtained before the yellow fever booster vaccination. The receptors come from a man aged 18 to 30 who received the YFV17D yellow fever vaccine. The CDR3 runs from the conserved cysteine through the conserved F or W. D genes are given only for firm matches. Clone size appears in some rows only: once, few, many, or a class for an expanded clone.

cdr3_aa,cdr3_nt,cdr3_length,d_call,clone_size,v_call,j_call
CASRDPGQGHYEQYF,TGTGCCAGCAGAGATCCCGGACAGGGGCACTACGAGCAGTACTTC,15,TRBD1,few,TRBV25-1,TRBJ2-7
CASSTLAGRNTGELFF,TGCGCCAGCAGCACCCTAGCGGGGCGGAACACCGGGGAGCTGTTTTTT,16,TRBD2,.,TRBV5-1,TRBJ2-2
CATSSENSPLHF,TGTGCCACCAGCAGCGAAAATTCACCCCTCCACTTT,12,.,.,TRBV15,TRBJ1-6
CASSEGEGWDEQYF,TGTGCCAGCAGTGAAGGAGAGGGATGGGACGAGCAGTACTTC,14,.,few,TRBV6-1,TRBJ2-7
CASSSDQRANYGYTF,TGTGCCAGCAGTTCCGACCAGAGAGCTAACTATGGCTACACCTTC,15,.,.,TRBV27,TRBJ1-2
CASSLAGQPNQPQHF,TGCGCCAGCAGCTTGGCCGGACAGCCCAATCAGCCCCAGCATTTT,15,.,many,TRBV5-1,TRBJ1-5
CASSDGGNSPLHF,TGTGCCAGCTCGGACGGTGGCAATTCACCCCTCCACTTT,13,.,once,TRBV13,TRBJ1-6
CASSVAGGADTQYF,TGTGCCAGCAGCGTAGCGGGTGGCGCAGATACGCAGTATTTT,14,.,few,TRBV9,TRBJ2-3
CASSQGTSNQPQHF,TGTGCCAGCAGCCAGGGTACGAGCAATCAGCCCCAGCATTTT,14,.,.,TRBV6-5,TRBJ1-5
CASSLEVQAWGTEAFF,TGCGCCAGCAGCTTGGAAGTACAGGCATGGGGAACTGAAGCTTTCTTT,16,.,few,TRBV5-1,TRBJ1-1
CANAQPGTGIYGYTF,TGTGCCAACGCTCAACCCGGGACAGGGATCTATGGCTACACCTTC,15,TRBD1,.,TRBV10-3,TRBJ1-2
CATSDGGVRYNEQFF,TGTGCCACCAGTGATGGGGGAGTTCGCTACAATGAGCAGTTCTTC,15,.,many,TRBV24-1,TRBJ2-1
CASSQGTGVYEQYF,TGCGCCAGCAGCCAGGGGACAGGGGTTTACGAGCAGTACTTC,14,TRBD1,.,TRBV4-1,TRBJ2-7
CASSTTEGQPQHF,TGTGCCAGCAGCACCACCGAGGGGCAGCCCCAGCATTTT,13,.,few,TRBV7-2,TRBJ1-5
CASSVEGAETQYF,TGTGCCAGCAGCGTAGAGGGGGCGGAGACCCAGTACTTC,13,TRBD1,few,TRBV9,TRBJ2-5
CASSLQGRDTGELFF,TGCGCCAGCAGCCTTCAGGGTAGAGACACCGGGGAGCTGTTTTTT,15,.,.,TRBV5-1,TRBJ2-2